This entry concerns a single T cell receptor (beta chain). This sample was taken from a study of blood T cell repertoires in COVID-19. At the level of the study: Acute and convalescent COVID-19 specimens originated in the United States, Italy and Spain. T cells, B-cell-depleted T cells, or PBMCs supplied cDNA or gDNA.

There are 12 residues in the CDR3. Germline loops: CDR1 SEHNR, CDR2 FQNEAQ (reference sequence). Trimming removed 4 bases at V and 7 bases at J, with 11 bases between. In the source study's methods: Nucleated cell counts were estimated from reference gene primer amplification. TCRdb's copy holds only in-frame clones and misses some; the assay was immunoSEQ multiplex PCR. V, J and clone size are taken as reported in that table, and D and trimming were inferred from the DNA itself. The repertoire holds some 240,000 clones, 89% seen once, with 4% to 5% in the top ten. This clonotype was sampled from a woman aged 40-49 years who had recovered from COVID-19. The chain is built from TRBV7-9 and TRBJ2-7, with D maybe TRBD2 (5 bases). The sequencing sample was made of peripheral blood. The CDR3 is CASSSPEGEQYF. CDR3 nucleotides: TGTGCCAGCAGCTCGCCAGAGGGAGAGCAGTACTTC.